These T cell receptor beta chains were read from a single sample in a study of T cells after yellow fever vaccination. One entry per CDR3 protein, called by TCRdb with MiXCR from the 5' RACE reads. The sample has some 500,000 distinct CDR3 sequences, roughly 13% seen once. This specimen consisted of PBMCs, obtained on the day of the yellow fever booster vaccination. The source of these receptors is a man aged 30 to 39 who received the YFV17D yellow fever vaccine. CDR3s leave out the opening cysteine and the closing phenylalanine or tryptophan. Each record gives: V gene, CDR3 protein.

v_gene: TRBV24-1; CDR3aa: ATSDPIIHRVGDQPQH
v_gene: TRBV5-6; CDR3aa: ASSDGPYGYT
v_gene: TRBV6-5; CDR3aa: ASSYNEGGQPQH
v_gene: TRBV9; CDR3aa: ASSVDGVQPQH
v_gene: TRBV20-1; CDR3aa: SARGDQETQY
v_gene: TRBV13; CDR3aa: ASSQTNRPDTQY
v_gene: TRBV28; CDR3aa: ASSLRAGGSHEQY
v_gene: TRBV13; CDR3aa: ASSARDRSDTQY
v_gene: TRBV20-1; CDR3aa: SASGSISREQY
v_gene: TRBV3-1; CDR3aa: ASSQDLLWRDRDYGYT